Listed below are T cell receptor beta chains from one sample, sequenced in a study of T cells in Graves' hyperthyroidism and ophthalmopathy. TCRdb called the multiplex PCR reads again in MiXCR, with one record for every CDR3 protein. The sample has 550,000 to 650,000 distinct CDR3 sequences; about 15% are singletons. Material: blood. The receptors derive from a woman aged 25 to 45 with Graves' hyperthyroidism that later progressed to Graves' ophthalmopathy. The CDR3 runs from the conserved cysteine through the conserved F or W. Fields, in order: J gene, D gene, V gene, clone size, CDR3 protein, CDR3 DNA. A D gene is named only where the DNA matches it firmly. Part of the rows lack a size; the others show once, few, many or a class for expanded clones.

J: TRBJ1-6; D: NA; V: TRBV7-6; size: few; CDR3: CASSLGPQGGSYNSPLHF; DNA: TGTGCCAGCAGCTTAGGTCCACAGGGAGGCTCCTATAATTCACCCCTCCACTTT
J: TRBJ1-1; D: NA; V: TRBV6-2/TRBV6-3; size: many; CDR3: CASSLTGLGAEAFF; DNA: TGTGCCAGCAGTTTGACAGGCCTTGGGGCTGAAGCTTTCTTT
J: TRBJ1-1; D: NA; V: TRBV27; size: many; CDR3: CASSLQDGTEAFF; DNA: TGTGCCAGCAGTTTGCAAGATGGCACTGAAGCTTTCTTT
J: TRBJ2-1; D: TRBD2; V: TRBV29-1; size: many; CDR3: CSVRAGVGNNEQFF; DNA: TGCAGCGTAAGGGCGGGAGTTGGCAACAATGAGCAGTTCTTC
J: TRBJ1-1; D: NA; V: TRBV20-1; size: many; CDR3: CSARRDGIEAFF; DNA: TGCAGTGCTAGAAGGGACGGAATTGAAGCTTTCTTT
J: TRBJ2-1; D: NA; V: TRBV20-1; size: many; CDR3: CSARDRSEGSSYNEQFF; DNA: TGCAGTGCTAGAGATCGGTCGGAGGGAAGCTCCTACAATGAGCAGTTCTTC
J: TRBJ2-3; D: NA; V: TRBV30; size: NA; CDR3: CAWTGAPDTQYF; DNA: TGTGCCTGGACGGGAGCGCCAGATACGCAGTATTTT
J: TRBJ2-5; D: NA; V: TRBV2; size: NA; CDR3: CASSEPGTPRQGAETQYF; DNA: TGTGCCAGCAGTGAACCAGGGACGCCTCGCCAGGGTGCAGAGACCCAGTACTTC
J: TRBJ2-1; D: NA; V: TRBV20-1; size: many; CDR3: CSAYSGTQNNEQFF; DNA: TGCAGTGCTTACTCCGGGACTCAGAACAATGAGCAGTTCTTC
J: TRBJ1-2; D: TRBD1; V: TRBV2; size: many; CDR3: CASRDRQGFYGYTF; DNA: TGTGCCAGCAGGGACAGACAGGGATTCTATGGCTACACCTTC
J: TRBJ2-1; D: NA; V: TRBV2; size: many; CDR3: CARGSSRELSSYNEQFF; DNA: TGTGCCAGGGGTAGTAGTAGGGAACTAAGCTCCTACAATGAGCAGTTCTTC
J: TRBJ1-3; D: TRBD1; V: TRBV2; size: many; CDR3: CASSSQGAHGNTIYF; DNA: TGTGCCAGCAGTTCTCAGGGGGCGCACGGAAACACCATATATTTT
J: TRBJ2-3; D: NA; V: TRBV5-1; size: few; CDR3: CASRGLSTDTQYF; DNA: TGCGCCAGCAGGGGGCTTAGCACAGATACGCAGTATTTT
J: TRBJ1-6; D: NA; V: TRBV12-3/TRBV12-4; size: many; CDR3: CASSGGTDRSPLHF; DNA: TGTGCCAGCAGCGGCGGGACGGATCGTTCACCCCTCCACTTT
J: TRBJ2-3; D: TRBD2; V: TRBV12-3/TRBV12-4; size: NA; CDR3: CASSLPLAGGTDTQYF; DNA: TGTGCCAGCAGTTTACCCCTAGCGGGAGGCACAGATACGCAGTATTTT
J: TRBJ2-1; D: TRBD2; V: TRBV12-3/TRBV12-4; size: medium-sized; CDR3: CASSQSGSNNEQFF; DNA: TGTGCCAGCAGCCAAAGCGGGAGCAACAATGAGCAGTTCTTC
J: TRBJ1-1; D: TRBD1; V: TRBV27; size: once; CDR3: CAAGQGASEAFF; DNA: TGTGCCGCTGGACAGGGGGCCTCTGAAGCTTTCTTT
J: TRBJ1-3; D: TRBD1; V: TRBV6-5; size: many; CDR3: CASSYSYRGQGNTIYF; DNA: TGTGCCAGCAGTTACTCGTACAGGGGGCAAGGAAACACCATATATTTT
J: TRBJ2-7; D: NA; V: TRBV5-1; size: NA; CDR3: CASSLAGNFNEQYF; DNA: TGCGCCAGCAGCTTGGCGGGCAATTTCAACGAGCAGTACTTC
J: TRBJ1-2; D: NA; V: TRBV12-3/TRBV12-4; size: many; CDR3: CASSSQGRGWGGGYTF; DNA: TGTGCCAGCAGTTCCCAGGGTCGGGGGTGGGGGGGTGGCTACACCTTC
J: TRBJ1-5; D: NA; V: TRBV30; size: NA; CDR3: CAWSAGERQPQHF; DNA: TGTGCCTGGAGTGCGGGGGAGCGGCAGCCCCAGCATTTT
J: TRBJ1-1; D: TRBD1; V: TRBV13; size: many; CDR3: CASRRQGTNTEAFF; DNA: TGTGCCAGCAGAAGACAGGGAACGAACACTGAAGCTTTCTTT
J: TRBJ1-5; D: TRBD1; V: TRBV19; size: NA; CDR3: CASSSSGDRPYSNQPQHF; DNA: TGTGCCAGTAGTTCCTCCGGGGACAGACCTTATAGCAATCAGCCCCAGCATTTT
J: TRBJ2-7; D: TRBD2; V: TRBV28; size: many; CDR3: CASRLRLAGGSYEQYF; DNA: TGTGCCAGCAGGCTCCGACTAGCGGGAGGATCCTACGAGCAGTACTTC
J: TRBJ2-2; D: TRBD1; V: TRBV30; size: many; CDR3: CAWRPTGTAGELFF; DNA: TGTGCCTGGAGACCGACAGGGACCGCCGGGGAGCTGTTTTTT
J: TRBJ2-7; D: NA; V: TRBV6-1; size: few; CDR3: CASSPLEGGTYEQYF; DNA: TGTGCCAGCAGTCCCTTGGAGGGGGGTACCTACGAGCAGTACTTC
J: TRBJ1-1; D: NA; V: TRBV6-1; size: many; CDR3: CASKMGGYTEAFF; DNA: TGTGCCAGCAAGATGGGGGGCTACACTGAAGCTTTCTTT
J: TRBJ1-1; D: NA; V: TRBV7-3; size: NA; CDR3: CASSLTWAENTEAFF; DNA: TGTGCCAGCAGCTTAACTTGGGCTGAAAACACTGAAGCTTTCTTT
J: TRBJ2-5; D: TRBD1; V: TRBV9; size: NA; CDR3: CASSSTGTAEETQYF; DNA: TGTGCCAGCAGTAGCACCGGGACAGCAGAGGAGACCCAGTACTTC
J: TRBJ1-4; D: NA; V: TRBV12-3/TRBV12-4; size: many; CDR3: CASSFKWTTTNEKLFF; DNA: TGTGCCAGCAGTTTTAAATGGACTACAACTAATGAAAAACTGTTTTTT
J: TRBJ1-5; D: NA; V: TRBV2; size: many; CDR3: CASSEALGTASNQPQHF; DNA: TGTGCCAGCAGTGAAGCTTTAGGGACGGCTAGCAATCAGCCCCAGCATTTT
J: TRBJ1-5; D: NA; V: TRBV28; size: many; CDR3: CASSPPPRNQPQHF; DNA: TGTGCCAGCAGTCCCCCCCCGAGGAATCAGCCCCAGCATTTT
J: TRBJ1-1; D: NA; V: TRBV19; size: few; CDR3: CASNLGGTEAFF; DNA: TGTGCCAGTAATTTGGGGGGCACTGAAGCTTTCTTT
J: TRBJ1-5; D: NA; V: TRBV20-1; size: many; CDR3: CSAIQGNQPQHF; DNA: TGCAGTGCTATTCAGGGGAATCAGCCCCAGCATTTT
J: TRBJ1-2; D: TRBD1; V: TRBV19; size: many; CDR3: CASSTTGNLNGYTF; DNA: TGTGCCAGTAGCACGACAGGGAACTTGAATGGCTACACCTTC
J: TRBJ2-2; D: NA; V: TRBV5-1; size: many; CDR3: CASPASTGELFF; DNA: TGCGCCAGTCCTGCCTCCACCGGGGAGCTGTTTTTT
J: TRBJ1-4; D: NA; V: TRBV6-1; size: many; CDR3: CASIRGGNEKLFF; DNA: TGTGCCAGCATCCGAGGGGGTAATGAAAAACTGTTTTTT
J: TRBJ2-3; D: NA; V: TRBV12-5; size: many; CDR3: CASGPYGEGTQYF; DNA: TGTGCTAGTGGGCCGTACGGTGAGGGTACGCAGTATTTT
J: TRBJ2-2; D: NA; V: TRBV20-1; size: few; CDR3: CSAPREGVGTGELFF; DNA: TGCAGTGCTCCCCGAGAGGGAGTAGGCACCGGGGAGCTGTTTTTT
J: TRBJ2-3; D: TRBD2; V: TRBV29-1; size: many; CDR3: CSVVIQRDADTQYF; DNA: TGCAGCGTTGTGATCCAGCGGGATGCAGATACGCAGTATTTT
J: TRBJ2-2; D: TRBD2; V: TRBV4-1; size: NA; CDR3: CASSQPLGLAGTGELFF; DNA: TGCGCCAGCAGCCAACCCCTGGGACTAGCGGGCACCGGGGAGCTGTTTTTT
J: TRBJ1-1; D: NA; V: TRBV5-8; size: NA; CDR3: CASSLRSGGQIAEAFF; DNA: TGTGCCAGCAGCTTGAGATCCGGGGGGCAAATAGCTGAAGCTTTCTTT
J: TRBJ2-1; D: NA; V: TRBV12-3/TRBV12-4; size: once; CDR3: CASSLAGVADNEQFF; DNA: TGTGCCAGCAGTTTAGCGGGGGTAGCGGACAATGAGCAGTTCTTC
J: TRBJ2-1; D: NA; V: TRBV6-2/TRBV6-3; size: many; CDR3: CASSYSRVSSYNEQFF; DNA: TGTGCCAGCAGTTACTCGAGAGTTTCGTCCTACAATGAGCAGTTCTTC
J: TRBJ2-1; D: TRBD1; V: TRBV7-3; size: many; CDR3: CASSARQGYDEQFF; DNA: TGTGCCAGCAGCGCGAGACAGGGGTACGATGAGCAGTTCTTC
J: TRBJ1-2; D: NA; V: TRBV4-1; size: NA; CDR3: CASSQDGDVRVAGGYTF; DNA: TGCGCCAGCAGCCAAGATGGAGACGTTCGGGTCGCTGGTGGCTACACCTTC